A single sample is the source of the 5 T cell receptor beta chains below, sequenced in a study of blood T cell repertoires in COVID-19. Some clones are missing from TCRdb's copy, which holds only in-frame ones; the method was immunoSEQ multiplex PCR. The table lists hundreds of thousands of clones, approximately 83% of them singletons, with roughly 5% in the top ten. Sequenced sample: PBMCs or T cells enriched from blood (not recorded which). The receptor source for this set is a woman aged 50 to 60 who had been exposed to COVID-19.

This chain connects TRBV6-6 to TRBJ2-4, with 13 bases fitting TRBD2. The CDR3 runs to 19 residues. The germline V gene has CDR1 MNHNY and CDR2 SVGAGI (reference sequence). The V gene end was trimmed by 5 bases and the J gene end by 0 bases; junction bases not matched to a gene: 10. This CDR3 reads CASSLLTSGGPLAKNIQYF. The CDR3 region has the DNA TGTGCCAGCAGTCTCTTGACTAGCGGGGGGCCGCTAGCCAAAAACATTCAGTACTTC.

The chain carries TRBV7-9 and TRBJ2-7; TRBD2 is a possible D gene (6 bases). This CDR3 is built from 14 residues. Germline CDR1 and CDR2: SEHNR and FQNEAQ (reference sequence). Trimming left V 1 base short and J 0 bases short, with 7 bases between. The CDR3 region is CASSLGRGSYEQYF. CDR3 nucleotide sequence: TGTGCCAGCAGCTTAGGGAGGGGCTCCTACGAGCAGTACTTC.

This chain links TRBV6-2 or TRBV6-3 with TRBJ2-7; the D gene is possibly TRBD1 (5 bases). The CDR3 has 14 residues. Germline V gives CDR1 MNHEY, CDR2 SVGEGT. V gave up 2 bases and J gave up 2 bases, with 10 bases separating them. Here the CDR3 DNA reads TGTGCCAGCAGTTACACGGTGGGGCCCTACGAGCAGTACTTC. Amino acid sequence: CASSYTVGPYEQYF.

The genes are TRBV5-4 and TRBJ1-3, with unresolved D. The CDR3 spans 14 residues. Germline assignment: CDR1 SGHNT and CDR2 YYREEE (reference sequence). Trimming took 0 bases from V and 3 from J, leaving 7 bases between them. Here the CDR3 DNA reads TGTGCCAGCAGCTTGGAGGGAGGTGGAAACACCATATATTTT. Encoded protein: CASSLEGGGNTIYF.

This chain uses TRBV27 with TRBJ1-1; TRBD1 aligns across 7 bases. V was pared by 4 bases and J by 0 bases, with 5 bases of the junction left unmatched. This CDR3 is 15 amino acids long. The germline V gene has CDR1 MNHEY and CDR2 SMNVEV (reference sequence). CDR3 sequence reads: CASSSRQGLNTEAFF. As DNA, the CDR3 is TGTGCCAGCAGTTCTCGACAGGGTTTGAACACTGAAGCTTTCTTT.